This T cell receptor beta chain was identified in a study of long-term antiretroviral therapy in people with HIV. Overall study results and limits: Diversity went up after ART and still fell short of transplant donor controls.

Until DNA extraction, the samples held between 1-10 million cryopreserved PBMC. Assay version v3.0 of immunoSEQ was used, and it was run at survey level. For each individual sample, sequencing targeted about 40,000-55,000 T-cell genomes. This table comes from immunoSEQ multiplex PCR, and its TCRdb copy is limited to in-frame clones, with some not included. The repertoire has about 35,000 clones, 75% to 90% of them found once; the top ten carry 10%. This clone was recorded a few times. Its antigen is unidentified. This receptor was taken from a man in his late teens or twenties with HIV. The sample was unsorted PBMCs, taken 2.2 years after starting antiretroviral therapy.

CDR3 in DNA: TGTGCCAGCTCACCTACGAGTGACACCATATATTTT. Protein: CASSPTSDTIYF. This chain joins TRBV18 and TRBJ1-3; D not resolved. This CDR3 has 12 amino acids. V gave up 3 bases and J gave up 8 bases, with 8 bases separating them. In germline, CDR1 is KGHSH, CDR2 LQKENI.